The 32 T cell receptor beta chains below were found in one sample sequenced in a study of blood T cells in healthy people across ages. Together with a sample-barcoded 5' primer, a J-beta primer mix was included in a second PCR lasting roughly 6 to 12 cycles. TCRdb processed the 5' RACE reads anew with MiXCR; each CDR3 protein has one entry. In the table there are 780,000 or so distinct CDR3 sequences, 45% to 70% of which are singletons. Sequencing was carried out using blood. These TCRs come from a man in his forties in good health.

The J gene is TRBJ2-1, the V gene TRBV11-1; 10 bases line up with TRBD2. Trimming removed 2 bases from V and 2 bases from J; junction bases left unmatched: 0. The length of the CDR3 is 15 residues. Germline assignment: CDR1 SGHAT and CDR2 FQDESV (reference sequence). CDR3 sequence reads: CASSLSGRAYNEQFF. The CDR3 DNA reads TGTGCCAGCAGCTTAAGCGGGAGGGCCTACAATGAGCAGTTCTTC.

In its sample, this clonotype was seen a few times. J is TRBJ2-7 and V is TRBV20-1; D may be TRBD1 or TRBD2 (6 bases each). Trimming pared 6 bases from V and 3 bases from J, leaving 15 bases between. The CDR3 runs to 13 residues. Germline lookup yields CDR1 DFQATT and CDR2 SNEGSKA (reference sequence). The CDR3 DNA is TGCAGTGCCCAGAAAGAGGGGGGCTACGAGCAGTACTTC. It is translated as CSAQKEGGYEQYF.

This sequence joins TRBV27 and TRBJ1-2, with D uncertain. The CDR3 consists of 15 residues. V was pared by 2 bases and J by 2 bases, with 12 bases between. Germline V gene lookup returns CDR1 MNHEY and CDR2 SMNVEV (reference sequence). CDR3 sequence reads: CASSLRLATNYGYTF. In DNA form, the CDR3 reads TGTGCCAGCAGTTTAAGACTCGCCACCAACTATGGCTACACCTTC.

The DNA of the CDR3 is TGCAGCGTGGTCTCAGGGGACGGTGAGCAGTACTTC. It specifies CSVVSGDGEQYF. V and J are TRBV29-1 and TRBJ2-7; possibly TRBD1 for D (6 bases). This CDR3 is 12 amino acids long. V lost 6 bases and J lost 7, with 16 bases in between. Germline-derived CDR1 and CDR2 are SQVTM and ANQGSEA.

The rearrangement joins TRBV29-1 to TRBJ2-3; 10 nucleotides agree with TRBD1. Germline-derived CDR1 and CDR2 are SQVTM and ANQGSEA. V shed 6 bases, J shed 3 bases, and the junction held 9 bases outside the gene matches. CDR3 size: 15 residues. The CDR3: CSVRQGATRTDTQYF. The CDR3 DNA reads as TGCAGCGTCCGACAGGGGGCGACGAGAACAGATACGCAGTATTTT.

The chain links TRBV2 to TRBJ1-6; D uncertain. CDR1 and CDR2 from the germline V gene are SNHLY and FYNNEI. This CDR3 region has 13 residues. Trimming shortened V by 2 bases and J by 10 bases, and 9 bases separated the two germline ends. The CDR3 nucleotides read TGTGCCAGCAGTGAAAACCCCCACTCACCCCTCCACTTT. Translating it yields CASSENPHSPLHF.

CDR3 coding DNA: TGTGCCAGTAGTATAGTTGGGGAGAATACGCAGTATTTT. Protein sequence: CASSIVGENTQYF. This chain links TRBV19 with TRBJ2-3; D is possibly TRBD2 (5 bases). Trimming removed 1 base from V and 7 bases from J, with 9 bases in between. The CDR3 is 13 amino acids. Germline lookup yields CDR1 LNHDA and CDR2 SQIVND (reference sequence).

The V and J genes are TRBV7-2 and TRBJ2-5; D might be TRBD1 (5 bases). The CDR3 totals 14 residues. V was shortened by 5 bases and J by 4 bases, with 14 bases between the two germline ends. Germline assignment: CDR1 SGHTA and CDR2 FQGNSA. In nucleotides, the CDR3 is TGTGCCAGCAGCGATAGGAGTAGGGGAGAGACCCAGTACTTC. Its translation is CASSDRSRGETQYF.

This clonotype turned up a few times. V and J are TRBV7-3 and TRBJ2-1; 7 bases are shared with TRBD2. J lost 9 bases, V lost 5 bases, and 10 bases had no gene match. The CDR3 sequence is 14 residues long. Germline values: CDR1 SGHTA, CDR2 FQGTGA. In DNA, the CDR3 is TGTGCCAGCAGCCCCGGCCTAGCGGAAGGTGAGCAGTTCTTC. Translating gives CASSPGLAEGEQFF.

The chain uses TRBV12-3 or TRBV12-4 and TRBJ2-1; 11 bases line up with TRBD2. The V segment lost 7 bases and the J segment 5 bases; nucleotides outside the gene matches: 4. The CDR3 loop spans 14 amino acids. CDR3 amino acids: CASNLAGGNNEQFF. Here the CDR3 DNA reads TGTGCCAGCAACCTAGCGGGGGGCAACAATGAGCAGTTCTTC.

Only a few counts were recorded for this clonotype. At one boundary the junction diverges from the germline segment, which might be a read error. The CDR3 DNA reads as TGTGCCAGCAGCCAAGAGGCAGCGGGAGCTTATAATGAGCAGTTCTTC. Protein sequence: CASSQEAAGAYNEQFF. The chain links TRBV4-1 to TRBJ2-1; 8 bases are a match to TRBD2. Germline assignment: CDR1 MGHRA and CDR2 YSYEKL. The CDR3 totals 16 residues.

V is TRBV25-1 and J is TRBJ2-3, with TRBD1 identical over 8 bases. Germline V lookup: CDR1 MGHDK, CDR2 SYGVNS. V shed 4 bases and J 6 bases; nucleotides not matched to a gene: 6. This CDR3 spans 14 amino acids. CDR3 protein: CASSGDRWGDTQYF. The CDR3 DNA is TGTGCCAGCAGTGGGGACAGGTGGGGGGATACGCAGTATTTT.

The V call is TRBV28, the J call TRBJ1-2, with TRBD1 identical over 7 bases. The CDR3 runs to 13 residues. The germline V gene has CDR1 MDHEN and CDR2 SYDVKM. The V gene end was trimmed by 5 bases and the J gene end by 4 bases; junction bases not matched to a gene: 4. CDR3 region: CASSIRDSYGYTF. DNA of the CDR3: TGTGCCAGCAGTATACGGGACAGCTATGGCTACACCTTC.

The CDR3 coding sequence is TGTGCCAGCAGCGGGGGGACTAGCGTACTTTACTACGAGCAGTACTTC. Its protein is CASSGGTSVLYYEQYF. This sequence joins TRBV5-5 and TRBJ2-5; 10 bases map to TRBD2. The tail of the sequence fits TRBJ2-7 better, so the J call may be wrong. CDR3 length equals 16 residues. Germline V CDR1 and CDR2: SGHKS, YYEKEE (reference sequence).

V usage is TRBV20-1 and J usage is TRBJ2-3, with TRBD2 matching over 12 bases. The J segment lost 3 bases and the V segment lost 6 bases, leaving 10 bases of the junction unmatched. The CDR3 has 16 residues. Germline V gene data show CDR1 as DFQATT and CDR2 as SNEGSKA (reference sequence). The CDR3 reads CSAEDNTSGGTDTQYF. The CDR3 bases are TGCAGTGCCGAAGATAATACTAGCGGGGGGACAGATACGCAGTATTTT.

The J gene is TRBJ2-5, the V gene TRBV28; the D is unclear. The CDR3 is made up of 13 amino acids. Trimming took off 8 bases at V and 4 bases at J, with 14 bases between the two ends. Germline CDR1 and CDR2: MDHEN and SYDVKM. The CDR3 spells CASQESSTETQYF. For the CDR3, the DNA is TGTGCCAGCCAAGAATCTAGTACAGAGACCCAGTACTTC.

The V gene is TRBV12-5, the J gene TRBJ2-2, with TRBD1 as a possible D gene (6 bases). CDR1 and CDR2 (germline): LGHNT, FRNRAP. The ends were cut back, 6 bases at V and 3 bases at J, with 11 bases in the middle. This CDR3 contains 14 residues. CDR3 coding DNA: TGTGCTAGTGGGAGGTCAGGGGACACCGGGGAGCTGTTTTTT. Translated: CASGRSGDTGELFF.

This clonotype occurred a few times. The rearrangement links TRBV24-1 to TRBJ2-1, with TRBD1 identical over 9 bases. J gave up 8 bases and V 10 bases, and 11 bases lay outside the gene matches. Germline V gene sequence: CDR1 KGHDR, CDR2 SFDVKD. The CDR3 totals 14 residues. As DNA, the CDR3 is TGTGCCACAGAAACGGGACAGGGTGTCCATGAGCAGTTCTTC. This sequence encodes CATETGQGVHEQFF.

The chain carries TRBV6-5 and TRBJ2-5, with D perhaps TRBD1 (6 bases). Deletions cut 5 bases from V and 11 bases from J, with 21 bases between. CDR3 size: 14 residues. The germline V gene encodes CDR1 MNHEY and CDR2 SVGAGI. CDR3 sequence: CASSDADRFNEQYF. CDR3 in DNA: TGTGCCAGCAGTGACGCTGACAGGTTCAATGAGCAGTACTTC.

V is TRBV9 and J is TRBJ2-5; 10 nucleotides agree with TRBD2. CDR1 and CDR2 (germline): SGDLS, YYNGEE. V shed 5 bases and J 1 base; nucleotides not matched to a gene: 8. This CDR3 is built from 16 residues. In nucleotides, the CDR3 is TGTGCCAGCAGTGGGGGAACTAGCGGGGTCCAAGAGACCCAGTACTTC. Protein product: CASSGGTSGVQETQYF.

This clonotype was counted many times. The chain carries TRBV9 and TRBJ2-3; 13 bases are shared with TRBD2. The CDR3 length is 18 residues. Germline V lookup: CDR1 SGDLS, CDR2 YYNGEE. The ends lost 3 bases at V and 2 bases at J; junction bases unmatched: 9. This chain's CDR3 is CASSARTSGGTTTDTQYF. The CDR3 bases are TGTGCCAGCAGCGCGCGGACTAGCGGGGGTACCACCACAGATACGCAGTATTTT.

This clonotype was picked up one time. The V call is TRBV29-1, the J call TRBJ1-2, with 7 positions matching TRBD1. This CDR3 is built from 13 residues. The junction had 10 bases not matched to a gene; V was cut back by 6 bases and J by 6 bases. Germline CDR1 reads SQVTM; CDR2 reads ANQGSEA. The chain's CDR3 is CSVQSGGRDGYTF. CDR3 DNA: TGCAGCGTCCAATCAGGGGGGAGGGATGGCTACACCTTC.

This chain joins TRBV3-1 and TRBJ2-5; 8 nucleotides align to TRBD2. In germline, CDR1 is LGHDT, CDR2 YNNKEL (reference sequence). V dropped 1 base and J dropped 0; count of bases not matched to a gene: 7. The CDR3 totals 17 residues. CDR3 loop: CASSQATRGVNQETQYF. The DNA of the CDR3 is TGTGCCAGCAGCCAAGCCACGCGGGGGGTCAACCAAGAGACCCAGTACTTC.

The gene calls are TRBV2 and TRBJ2-3, with a weak D call TRBD1 (5 bases). V dropped 7 bases and J dropped 3 bases, with 14 bases sitting between them. This CDR3 spans 14 amino acids. Germline-derived CDR1 and CDR2 are SNHLY and FYNNEI. CDR3 protein: CASMKGIETDTQYF. The DNA of the CDR3 is TGTGCCAGCATGAAGGGGATCGAGACAGATACGCAGTATTTT.

The chain is built from TRBV7-2 and TRBJ2-3; the match to TRBD2 covers 9 bases. The length of the CDR3 is 16 residues. Germline-derived CDR1 and CDR2 are SGHTA and FQGNSA. With 4 bases clipped from V and 2 bases from J, the junction kept 7 bases outside the gene matches. In DNA, the CDR3 is TGTGCCAGCAGCTCCCTGGCGGGGGGGATCACAGATACGCAGTATTTT. Translation: CASSSLAGGITDTQYF.

The chain carries TRBV10-3 and TRBJ2-2; D ambiguous. Germline V gene data show CDR1 as ENHRY and CDR2 as SYGVKD. The CDR3 covers 13 residues. V was cut by 0 bases and J by 4 bases, with 3 bases left in between. The chain's CDR3 is CAISESATGELFF. CDR3 sequence (DNA): TGTGCCATCAGTGAGTCGGCCACCGGGGAGCTGTTTTTT.

The genes are TRBV9 and TRBJ2-7; weak D call: TRBD2 (5 bases). Germline V gene data show CDR1 as SGDLS and CDR2 as YYNGEE. CDR3 size: 14 residues. Between the trimmed V and J ends, which lost 0 bases and 3 bases, there was a span of 10 bases. The CDR3 is CASSVGAEDYEQYF. The DNA of the CDR3 is TGTGCCAGCAGCGTAGGAGCGGAGGACTACGAGCAGTACTTC.

The chain uses TRBV20-1 and TRBJ2-1; tentatively, D is TRBD2 (5 bases). Germline-derived CDR1 and CDR2 are DFQATT and SNEGSKA (reference sequence). CDR3 size: 12 residues. Deletions cut 3 bases from V and 9 bases from J, with 12 bases between. CDR3 DNA sequence: TGCAGTGCTAGCGATAGGGCGGGTGAGCAGTTCTTC. Residues: CSASDRAGEQFF.

The chain carries TRBV19 and TRBJ2-4; the D is unclear. The CDR3 loop spans 18 amino acids. Germline values: CDR1 LNHDA, CDR2 SQIVND (reference sequence). V dropped 3 bases and J dropped 0 bases, with 18 bases sitting between them. The CDR3 DNA follows: TGTGCCAGTAGTATTGACAACCTGAGGAAATTAGCCAAAAACATTCAGTACTTC. Translated, it gives CASSIDNLRKLAKNIQYF.

With regard to this clonotype: The germline gene is not matched at one end of the junction; a read error may be the cause. The rearrangement joins TRBV6-1 to TRBJ2-3, with 9 bases matching TRBD1. The CDR3 extends over 17 amino acids. Germline-derived CDR1 and CDR2 are MNHNS and SASEGT. The CDR3 DNA reads TGTGCTAGCAATCCCCTTAACCGGGACAGGGGCACAGATACGCAGTATTTT. Translated: CASNPLNRDRGTDTQYF.

This chain joins TRBV25-1 and TRBJ2-1, with D hard to call. V was cut by 6 bases and J by 7 bases, with 13 bases left in between. Germline-derived CDR1 and CDR2 are MGHDK and SYGVNS. The CDR3 loop spans 13 amino acids. The chain's CDR3 is CASSQVTRNEQFF. In nucleotides, the CDR3 is TGTGCCAGCAGCCAGGTCACCCGGAATGAGCAGTTCTTC.

This chain joins TRBV29-1 and TRBJ1-1; a weak D match, TRBD1 (6 bases). The CDR3 length is 12 residues. CDR1 is SQVTM, CDR2 ANQGSEA, per germline. Here the CDR3 DNA reads TGCACTCATTCGACAGGAAACACTGAAGCTTTCTTT. It is translated as CTHSTGNTEAFF.